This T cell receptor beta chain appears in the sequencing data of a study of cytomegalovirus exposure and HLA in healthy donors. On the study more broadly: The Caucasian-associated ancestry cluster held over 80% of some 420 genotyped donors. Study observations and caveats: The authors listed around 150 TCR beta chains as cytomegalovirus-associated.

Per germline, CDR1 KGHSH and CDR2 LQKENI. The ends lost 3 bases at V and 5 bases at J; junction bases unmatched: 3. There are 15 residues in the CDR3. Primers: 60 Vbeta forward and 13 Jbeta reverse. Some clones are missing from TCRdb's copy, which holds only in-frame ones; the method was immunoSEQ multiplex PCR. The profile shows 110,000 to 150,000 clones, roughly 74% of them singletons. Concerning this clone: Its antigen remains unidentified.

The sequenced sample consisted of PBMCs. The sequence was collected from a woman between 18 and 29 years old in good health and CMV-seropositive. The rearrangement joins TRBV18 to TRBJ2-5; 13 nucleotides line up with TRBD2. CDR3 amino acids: CASSPGLAGFETQYF. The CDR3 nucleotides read TGTGCCAGCTCACCGGGACTAGCGGGGTTCGAGACCCAGTACTTC.